The clone carrying this TCR beta chain turned up a few times. The data were taken from a study of T cell responses to AZD1222 COVID-19 vaccine. Sequenced by immunoSEQ multiplex PCR; TCRdb stores in-frame clones only, minus some. The table records 140,000 to 150,000 clones, under 95% of them present only once. This CDR3 has 12 residues. From germline, CDR1 is LGHDT and CDR2 YNNKEL (reference sequence). Trimming pared 4 bases from V and 7 bases from J, leaving 10 bases between. Here the sequenced sample was peripheral blood, taken on day 0 of AZD1222 vaccination. The genes are TRBV3-1 (or the pseudogene TRBV3-2) and TRBJ1-2; D unresolved. The clonotype was recovered from an adult in good health. CDR3 in DNA: TGTGCCAGCAGCCTCGAGATGGGTGGCTACACCTTC. This translates into CASSLEMGGYTF.